This T cell receptor (beta chain) was documented in a study of T cell changes during pregnancy in multiple sclerosis. This clone was recorded only once. CDR1 is SGHDT and CDR2 is YYEEEE in the germline V gene. Between the trimmed V and J ends, which lost 6 bases and 6 bases, there was a span of 16 bases. The CDR3 runs to 13 residues. The protocol was immunoSEQ multiplex PCR, while the TCRdb copy is restricted to in-frame clones and leaves out a portion. The table records tens of thousands of clones, around 95% of them present only once. This TCR was sampled from a female donor in good health, enrolled as a control in a pregnancy study. V is TRBV5-6 and J is TRBJ2-7, with D possibly being TRBD2 (5 bases). The sequenced sample was peripheral blood, obtained in the second trimester of pregnancy. CDR3 in amino acids: CASTIGPGIEQYF. The DNA of the CDR3 is TGTGCCAGCACCATCGGGCCCGGGATCGAGCAGTACTTC.